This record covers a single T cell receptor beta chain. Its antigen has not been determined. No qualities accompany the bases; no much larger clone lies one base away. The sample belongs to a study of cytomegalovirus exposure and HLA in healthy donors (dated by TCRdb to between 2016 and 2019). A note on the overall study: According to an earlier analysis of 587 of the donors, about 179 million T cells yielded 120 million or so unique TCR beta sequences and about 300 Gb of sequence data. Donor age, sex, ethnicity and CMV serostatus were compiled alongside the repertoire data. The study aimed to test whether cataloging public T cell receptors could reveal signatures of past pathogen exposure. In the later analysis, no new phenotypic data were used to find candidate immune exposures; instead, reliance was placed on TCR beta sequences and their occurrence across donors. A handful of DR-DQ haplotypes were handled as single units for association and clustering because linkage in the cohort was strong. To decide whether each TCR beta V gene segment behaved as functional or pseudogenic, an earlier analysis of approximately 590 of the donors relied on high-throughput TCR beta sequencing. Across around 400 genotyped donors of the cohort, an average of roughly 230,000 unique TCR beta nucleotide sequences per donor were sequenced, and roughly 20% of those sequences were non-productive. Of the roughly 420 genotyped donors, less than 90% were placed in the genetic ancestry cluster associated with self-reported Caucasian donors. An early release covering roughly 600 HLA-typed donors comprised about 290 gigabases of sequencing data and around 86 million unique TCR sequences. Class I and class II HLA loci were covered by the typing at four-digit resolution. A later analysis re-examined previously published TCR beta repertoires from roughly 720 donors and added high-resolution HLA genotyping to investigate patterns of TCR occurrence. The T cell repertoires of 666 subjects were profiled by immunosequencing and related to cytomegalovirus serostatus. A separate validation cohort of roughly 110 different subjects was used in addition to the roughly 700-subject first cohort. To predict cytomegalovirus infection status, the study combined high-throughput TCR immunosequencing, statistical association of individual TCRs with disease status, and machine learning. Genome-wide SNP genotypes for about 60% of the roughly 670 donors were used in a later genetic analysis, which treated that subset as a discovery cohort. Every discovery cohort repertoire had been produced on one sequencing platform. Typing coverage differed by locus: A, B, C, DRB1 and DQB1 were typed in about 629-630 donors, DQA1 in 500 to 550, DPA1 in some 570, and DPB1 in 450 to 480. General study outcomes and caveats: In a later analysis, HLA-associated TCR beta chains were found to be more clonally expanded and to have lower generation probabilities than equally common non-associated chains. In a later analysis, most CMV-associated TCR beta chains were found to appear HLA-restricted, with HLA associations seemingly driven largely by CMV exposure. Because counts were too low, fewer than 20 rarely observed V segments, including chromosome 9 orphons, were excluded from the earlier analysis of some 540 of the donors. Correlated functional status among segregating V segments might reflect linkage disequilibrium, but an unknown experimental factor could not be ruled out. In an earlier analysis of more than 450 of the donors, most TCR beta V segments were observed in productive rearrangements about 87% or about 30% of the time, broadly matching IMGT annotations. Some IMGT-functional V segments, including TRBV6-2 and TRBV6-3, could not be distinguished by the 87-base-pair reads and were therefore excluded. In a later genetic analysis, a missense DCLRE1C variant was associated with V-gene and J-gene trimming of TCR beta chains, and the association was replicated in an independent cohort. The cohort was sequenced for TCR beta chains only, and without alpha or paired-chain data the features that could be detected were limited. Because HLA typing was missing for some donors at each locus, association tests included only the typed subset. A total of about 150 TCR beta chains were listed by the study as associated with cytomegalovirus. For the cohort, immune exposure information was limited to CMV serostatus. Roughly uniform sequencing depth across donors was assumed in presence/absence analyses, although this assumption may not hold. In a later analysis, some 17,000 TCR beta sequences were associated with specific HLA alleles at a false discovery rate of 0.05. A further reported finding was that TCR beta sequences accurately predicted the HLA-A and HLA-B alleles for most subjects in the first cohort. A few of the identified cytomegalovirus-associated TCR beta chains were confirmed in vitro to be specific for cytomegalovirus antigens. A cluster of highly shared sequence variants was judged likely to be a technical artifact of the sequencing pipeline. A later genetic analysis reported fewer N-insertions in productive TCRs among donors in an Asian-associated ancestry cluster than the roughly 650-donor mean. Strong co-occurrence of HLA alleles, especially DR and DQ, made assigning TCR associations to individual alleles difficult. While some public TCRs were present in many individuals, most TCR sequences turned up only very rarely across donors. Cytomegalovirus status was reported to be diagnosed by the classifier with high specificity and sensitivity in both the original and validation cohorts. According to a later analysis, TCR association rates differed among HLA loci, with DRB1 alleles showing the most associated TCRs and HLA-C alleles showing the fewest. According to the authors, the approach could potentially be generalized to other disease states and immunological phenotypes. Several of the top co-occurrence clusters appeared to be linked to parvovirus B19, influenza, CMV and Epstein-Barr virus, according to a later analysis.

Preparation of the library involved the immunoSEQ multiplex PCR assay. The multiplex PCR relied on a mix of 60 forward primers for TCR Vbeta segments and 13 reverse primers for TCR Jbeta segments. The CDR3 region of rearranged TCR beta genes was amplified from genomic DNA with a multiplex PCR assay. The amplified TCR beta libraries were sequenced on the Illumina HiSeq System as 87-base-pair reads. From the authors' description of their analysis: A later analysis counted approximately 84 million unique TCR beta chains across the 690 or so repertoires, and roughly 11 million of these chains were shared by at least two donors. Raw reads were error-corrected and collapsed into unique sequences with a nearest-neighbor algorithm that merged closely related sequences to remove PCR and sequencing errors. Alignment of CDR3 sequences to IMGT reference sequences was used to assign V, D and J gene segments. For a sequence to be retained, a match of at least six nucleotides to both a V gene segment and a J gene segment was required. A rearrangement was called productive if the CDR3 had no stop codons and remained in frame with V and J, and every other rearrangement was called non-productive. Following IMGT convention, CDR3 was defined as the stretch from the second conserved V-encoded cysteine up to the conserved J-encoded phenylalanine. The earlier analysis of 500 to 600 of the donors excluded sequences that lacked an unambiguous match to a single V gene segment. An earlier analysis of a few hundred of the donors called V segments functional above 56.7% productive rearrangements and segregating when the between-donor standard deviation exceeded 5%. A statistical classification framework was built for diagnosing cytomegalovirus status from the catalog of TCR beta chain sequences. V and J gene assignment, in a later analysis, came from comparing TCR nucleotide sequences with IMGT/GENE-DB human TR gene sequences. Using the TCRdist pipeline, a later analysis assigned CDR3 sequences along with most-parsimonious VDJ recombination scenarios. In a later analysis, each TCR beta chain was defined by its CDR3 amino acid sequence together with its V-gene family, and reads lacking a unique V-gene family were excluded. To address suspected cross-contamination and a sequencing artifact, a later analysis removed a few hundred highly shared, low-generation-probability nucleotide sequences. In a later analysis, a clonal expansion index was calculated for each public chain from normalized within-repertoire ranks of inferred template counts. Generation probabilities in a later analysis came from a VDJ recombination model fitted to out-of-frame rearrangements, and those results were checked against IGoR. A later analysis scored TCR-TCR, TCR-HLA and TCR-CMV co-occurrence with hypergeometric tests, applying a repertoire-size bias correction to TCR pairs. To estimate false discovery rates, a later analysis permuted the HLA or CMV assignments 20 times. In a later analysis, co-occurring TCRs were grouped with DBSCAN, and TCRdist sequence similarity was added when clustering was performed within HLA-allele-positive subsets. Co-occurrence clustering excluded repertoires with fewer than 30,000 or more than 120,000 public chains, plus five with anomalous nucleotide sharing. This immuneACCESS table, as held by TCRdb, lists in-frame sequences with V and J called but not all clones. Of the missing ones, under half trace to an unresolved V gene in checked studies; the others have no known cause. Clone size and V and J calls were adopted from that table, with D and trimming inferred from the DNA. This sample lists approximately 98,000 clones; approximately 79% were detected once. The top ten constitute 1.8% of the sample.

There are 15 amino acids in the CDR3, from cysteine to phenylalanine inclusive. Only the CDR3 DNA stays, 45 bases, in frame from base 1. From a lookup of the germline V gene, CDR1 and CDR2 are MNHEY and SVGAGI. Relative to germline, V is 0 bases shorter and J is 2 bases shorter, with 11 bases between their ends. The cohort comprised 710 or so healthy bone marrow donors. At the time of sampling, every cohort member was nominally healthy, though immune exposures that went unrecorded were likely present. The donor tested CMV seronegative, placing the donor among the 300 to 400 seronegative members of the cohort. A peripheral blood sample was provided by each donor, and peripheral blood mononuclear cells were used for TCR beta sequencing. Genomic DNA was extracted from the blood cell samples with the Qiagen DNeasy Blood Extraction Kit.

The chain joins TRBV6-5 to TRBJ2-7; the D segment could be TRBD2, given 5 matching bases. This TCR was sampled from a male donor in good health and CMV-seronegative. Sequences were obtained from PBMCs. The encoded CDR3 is CASSYSGRTPYEQYF. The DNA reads TGTGCCAGCAGTTACTCCGGACGGACTCCCTACGAGCAGTACTTC.